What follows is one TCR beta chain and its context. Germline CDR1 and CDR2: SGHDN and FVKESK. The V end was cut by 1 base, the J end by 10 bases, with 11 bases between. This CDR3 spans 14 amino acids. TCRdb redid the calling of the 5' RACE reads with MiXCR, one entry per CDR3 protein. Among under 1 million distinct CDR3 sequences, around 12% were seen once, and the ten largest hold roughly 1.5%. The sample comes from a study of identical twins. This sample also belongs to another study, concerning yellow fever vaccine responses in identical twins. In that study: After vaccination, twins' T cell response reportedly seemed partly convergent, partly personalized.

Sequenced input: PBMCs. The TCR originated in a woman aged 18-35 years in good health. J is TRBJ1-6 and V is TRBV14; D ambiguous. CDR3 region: CASSQAVGWSPLHF. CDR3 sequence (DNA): TGTGCCAGCAGCCAAGCGGTGGGCTGGTCACCCCTCCACTTT.